This T cell receptor beta chain derives from a study of T-cell reconstitution after alpha-beta-depleted transplantation in children. Whole-study findings and limits: In patients about two months after transplant, alpha-beta T cells reportedly arose from several hundred expanded graft clones.

Germline V CDR1 and CDR2: SGHTA, FQGNSA. This CDR3 is built from 16 residues. The J segment lost 3 bases and the V segment lost 1 base, leaving 2 bases of the junction unmatched. Unique molecular identifiers were used to barcode this TCRbeta library. Using its own MiXCR run on the PCR reads, TCRdb lists one record per CDR3 protein. The repertoire holds more than 200,000 distinct CDR3 sequences, with roughly a quarter as singletons. On this clonotype: What it recognizes is unknown.

This chain links TRBV7-2 with TRBJ2-2; 10 bases map to TRBD1. This receptor was obtained from a girl aged 2-10 years with Fanconi anemia, due to receive a stem cell transplant. This sample comprised PBMCs, obtained before TCRalphabeta/CD19-depleted stem cell transplant. The CDR3 sequence is CASSLGGQGHTGELFF. CDR3 coding DNA: TGTGCCAGCAGCTTAGGGGGACAGGGGCACACCGGGGAGCTGTTTTTT. Using reference TRBV7-2 and TRBJ2-2 for the parts outside the CDR3, the full variable domain is GAGVSQSPSNKVTEKGKDVELRCDPISGHTALYWYRQSLGQGLEFLIYFQGNSAPDKSGLPSDRFSAERTGGSVSTLTIQRTQQEDSAVYLCASSLGGQGHTGELFFGEGSRLTVL.